Following are 11 T cell receptor beta chains from one sample sequenced in a study of blood T cell repertoires in COVID-19. Repertoires were generated with immunoSEQ multiplex PCR, while TCRdb's copy carries only in-frame clones and drops some. The sample consists of 130,000 or so clones, roughly four fifths of them appearing once. What was sequenced was peripheral blood. These TCRs come from a human donor in a cohort sampled during active COVID-19.

V is TRBV18 and J is TRBJ2-7; maybe TRBD1 (5 bases). In germline, CDR1 is KGHSH, CDR2 LQKENI. CDR3 length: 15 amino acids. Trimming shortened V by 3 bases and J by 6 bases, and 18 bases separated the two germline ends. This chain's CDR3 is CASSPKQVGSGEQYF. The CDR3 region has the DNA TGTGCCAGCTCACCTAAACAGGTTGGTTCTGGCGAGCAGTACTTC. Based on the CDR3 plus reference TRBV18 and TRBJ2-7, the full variable domain is NAGVMQNPRHLVRRRGQEARLRCSPMKGHSHVYWYRQLPEEGLKFMVYLQKENIIDESGMPKERFSAEFPKEGPSILRIQQVVRGDSAAYFCASSPKQVGSGEQYFGPGTRLTVT.

The V and J genes are TRBV4-1 and TRBJ1-2; D is possibly TRBD1 (6 bases). Germline V gene data show CDR1 as MGHRA and CDR2 as YSYEKL. V was cut by 1 base and J by 0 bases, with 9 bases left in between. This CDR3 has 15 amino acids. The CDR3 region has the DNA TGCGCCAGCAGCCAAGGGGCAGGGGCTAACTATGGCTACACCTTC. Amino acid sequence: CASSQGAGANYGYTF.

The CDR3 DNA is TGTGCCAGCAGCAAATCCGGGACAGCTAGCTCCTACGAGCAGTACTTC. Translation: CASSKSGTASSYEQYF. V is TRBV7-2 and J is TRBJ2-7, with 7 bases lining up with TRBD1. The ends lost 5 bases at V and 0 bases at J; junction bases unmatched: 10. This CDR3 is built from 16 residues. In germline, CDR1 is SGHTA, CDR2 FQGNSA.

This clone showed up just once. The gene calls are TRBV28 and TRBJ1-5; D is unresolved. The V and J ends lost 7 bases and 3 bases respectively, with 13 bases between them. Per the germline V gene, CDR1 is MDHEN and CDR2 is SYDVKM. This CDR3 region has 14 residues. CDR3 sequence reads: CASMGAGPNQPQHF. The CDR3 DNA follows: TGTGCCAGCATGGGCGCTGGGCCCAATCAGCCCCAGCATTTT.

The chain recombines TRBV18 with TRBJ1-1; 7 bases agree with TRBD1. The CDR3 spans 15 residues. V gave up 6 bases and J gave up 0 bases; unmatched junction bases: 7. The germline V gene encodes CDR1 KGHSH and CDR2 LQKENI. The CDR3, as DNA: TGTGCCAGCTCTTTAGGGGGCGGACTGAACACTGAAGCTTTCTTT. Encoded protein: CASSLGGGLNTEAFF.

The chain joins TRBV5-1 to TRBJ2-1; 8 bases are shared with TRBD2. V shed 1 base and J 6 bases; nucleotides not matched to a gene: 15. Germline CDR1 reads SGHRS; CDR2 reads YFSETQ. CDR3 length equals 18 residues. In DNA, the CDR3 is TGCGCCAGCAGCTTGACCCTCCTACCGGGACTAGGTCCCAATGAGCAGTTCTTC. Its protein is CASSLTLLPGLGPNEQFF.

This rearrangement joins TRBV2 to TRBJ1-6; TRBD1 matches 7 bases. The V gene end was trimmed by 2 bases and the J gene end by 9 bases; junction bases not matched to a gene: 7. The CDR3 has 15 residues. Germline values: CDR1 SNHLY, CDR2 FYNNEI. The CDR3 DNA sequence: TGTGCCAGCAGTGAACAGGGGGAAGTCGGTTCACCCCTCCACTTT. Protein product: CASSEQGEVGSPLHF.

The chain is built from TRBV6-5 and TRBJ1-1; 10 bases are a match to TRBD1. CDR3 size: 16 residues. With V trimmed by 0 bases and J by 11 bases, 12 bases remained unmatched. Per the germline V gene, CDR1 is MNHEY and CDR2 is SVGAGI. CDR3 sequence (DNA): TGTGCCAGCAGTTACTCGAGTATCGGGACAGGGGCTAAGGCTTTCTTT. Residues: CASSYSSIGTGAKAFF.

J is TRBJ2-3 and V is TRBV9; D not resolved. Trimming pared 2 bases from V and 1 base from J, leaving 8 bases between. CDR3 length: 14 residues. Germline CDR1 and CDR2: SGDLS and YYNGEE. CDR3 region: CASSVTPRTDTQYF. The CDR3 bases are TGTGCCAGCAGCGTGACACCTCGCACAGATACGCAGTATTTT.

The V call is TRBV18, the J call TRBJ2-7; 8 bases match TRBD2. V lost 0 bases and J lost 0; bases outside the gene matches: 13. Germline V gene lookup returns CDR1 KGHSH and CDR2 LQKENI. The length of the CDR3 is 19 residues. CDR3 in amino acids: CASSPPLAGGPNLSYEQYF. In DNA, the CDR3 is TGTGCCAGCTCACCACCGCTCGCGGGGGGCCCTAACCTCTCCTACGAGCAGTACTTC.

This clone was seen a single time. The chain is built from TRBV11-1 and TRBJ2-3, with TRBD2 identical over 10 bases. Germline values: CDR1 SGHAT, CDR2 FQDESV (reference sequence). Unmatched junction bases numbered 6, after V lost 5 bases and J lost 7 bases. This CDR3 has 14 residues. CDR3 protein: CASSESGGANTQYF. The CDR3 DNA reads as TGTGCCAGCAGCGAGAGCGGGGGGGCAAATACGCAGTATTTT.